The 10 T cell receptor beta chains below come from one sample, sequenced in a study of human T cells and chemical hapten exposure. Time point noted: pre-sensitization, week 0. Treatment indicated: therapeutic diphenylcyclopropenone sensitization with weekly scalp DPC. TCRdb redid the calling of the RACE reads with MiXCR, one entry per CDR3 protein. Here the sample spans roughly 60,000 distinct CDR3 sequences, approximately 7% being singletons. This material consisted of whole blood, taken in connection with sensitization to the hapten diphenylcyclopropenone (DPC). These receptors came from a woman aged 25 to 39 with alopecia areata. Some clones in this sample may be carry-over from other donors' samples.

This clonotype was seen many times. The chain recombines TRBV20-1 with TRBJ1-5; 9 bases match TRBD1. The CDR3 extends over 15 amino acids. V dropped 5 bases and J dropped 4; count of bases not matched to a gene: 9. CDR1 and CDR2 (germline): DFQATT, SNEGSKA (reference sequence). For the CDR3, the DNA is TGCAGTGCTCGATGGGGACAGGGTTTGAATCAGCCCCAGCATTTT. It translates to CSARWGQGLNQPQHF.

In this sample, this clonotype turned up a few times. The chain recombines TRBV7-9 with TRBJ1-2, with D tentatively TRBD1 (5 bases). Trimming pared 4 bases from V and 0 bases from J, leaving 15 bases between. This CDR3 spans 16 amino acids. Germline-derived CDR1 and CDR2 are SEHNR and FQNEAQ (reference sequence). The CDR3: CASSSVRDRPNYGYTF. The CDR3 DNA sequence: TGTGCCAGCAGCTCAGTCCGGGACCGACCTAACTATGGCTACACCTTC. The variable domain in full, completed from reference TRBV7-9 and TRBJ1-2, reads DTGVSQNPRHKITKRGQNVTFRCDPISEHNRLYWYRQTLGQGPEFLTYFQNEAQLEKSRLLSDRFSAERPKGSFSTLEIQRTEQGDSAMYLCASSSVRDRPNYGYTFGSGTRLTVV.

This clonotype was picked up many times. The chain links TRBV18 to TRBJ2-3, with 14 bases lining up with TRBD2. The CDR3 extends over 17 amino acids. The ends lost 3 bases at V and 6 bases at J; junction bases unmatched: 8. In germline, CDR1 is KGHSH, CDR2 LQKENI. The CDR3 region is CASSPSTSGGAADTQYF. For the CDR3, the DNA is TGTGCCAGCTCACCCTCGACTAGCGGGGGGGCCGCTGATACGCAGTATTTT.

Concerning this clonotype itself: A much larger clone lies one base from this, so it may be a read error. This sequence joins TRBV29-1 and TRBJ1-1; a weak D match, TRBD1 (5 bases). V lost 4 bases to trimming and J lost 3 bases, with 12 bases between them. CDR1 and CDR2 (germline): SQVTM, ANQGSEA. This CDR3 is 13 amino acids long. The CDR3 DNA reads as TGCAGCGTTGGGGGGACGGAGGACACTGAAGCTTTCTTT. Translating gives CSVGGTEDTEAFF.

This clonotype showed up many times. V gene TRBV18 combines with J gene TRBJ2-7; tentatively, D is TRBD1 (5 bases). V shed 0 bases and J shed 4 bases, with 13 bases lying between them. The CDR3 is 15 residues long. CDR1 and CDR2 (germline): KGHSH, LQKENI. The CDR3 region has the DNA TGTGCCAGCTCACCACCGTCAGGGAATCAATACGAGCAGTACTTC. This sequence encodes CASSPPSGNQYEQYF.

This clonotype was seen many times. The V call is TRBV27, the J call TRBJ1-5; the match to TRBD1 covers 11 bases. J lost 6 bases, V lost 6 bases, and 4 bases had no gene match. Germline lookup yields CDR1 MNHEY and CDR2 SMNVEV (reference sequence). The CDR3 runs 14 residues. CDR3: CASSPGQGAQPQHF. The DNA of the CDR3 is TGTGCCAGCAGCCCCGGACAGGGGGCTCAGCCCCAGCATTTT.

Ten or more counts support this clonotype. The chain joins TRBV11-2 to TRBJ2-3, with 14 bases that match TRBD2. The CDR3 is 18 residues long. The germline gives CDR1 SGHAT, CDR2 FQNNGV. V dropped 5 bases and J dropped 6; count of bases not matched to a gene: 13. CDR3 protein: CASSPPGLAGARGDTQYF. Written as DNA, the CDR3 is TGTGCCAGCAGCCCCCCGGGACTAGCGGGGGCCCGGGGGGATACGCAGTATTTT. Looking up the rest from reference TRBV11-2 and TRBJ2-3 gives the full variable domain: EAGVAQSPRYKIIEKRQSVAFWCNPISGHATLYWYQQILGQGPKLLIQFQNNGVVDDSQLPKDRFSAERLKGVDSTLKIQPAKLEDSAVYLCASSPPGLAGARGDTQYFGPGTRLTVL.

In its sample, this clonotype was seen many times. The gene calls are TRBV6-5 and TRBJ2-6, with a possible D match to TRBD1 (5 bases). CDR3 length: 16 amino acids. From germline, CDR1 is MNHEY and CDR2 SVGAGI. V lost 5 bases to trimming and J lost 2 bases, with 13 bases between them. The CDR3 sequence is CASSKNRFPGANVLTF. DNA for the CDR3: TGTGCCAGCAGTAAAAACAGGTTCCCTGGGGCCAACGTCCTGACTTTC.

In this sample, this clonotype turned up many times. This chain connects TRBV25-1 to TRBJ2-7; 8 nucleotides align to TRBD2. This CDR3 has 15 residues. Trimming removed 5 bases from V and 4 bases from J; junction bases left unmatched: 10. In germline, CDR1 is MGHDK, CDR2 SYGVNS. CDR3 nucleotide sequence: TGTGCCAGCAGTTTTCAAGCGGGGGTTGGTTACGAGCAGTACTTC. Translated: CASSFQAGVGYEQYF.

This clonotype was found many times. The chain links TRBV7-2 to TRBJ1-2; D call uncertain. V dropped 1 base and J dropped 8 bases, with 17 bases sitting between them. CDR3 length: 15 residues. Germline CDR1 reads SGHTA; CDR2 reads FQGNSA. CDR3 DNA sequence: TGTGCCAGCAGCTTAGACGGTAACAGTTCGCCCGGCTACACCTTC. It is translated as CASSLDGNSSPGYTF.